Below, one T cell receptor beta chain is given with its context. Its target antigen remains unknown. Base qualities were left out, and no much larger clone turns up one base away. The sample comes from a study of T cell responses to AZD1222 COVID-19 vaccine (dated by TCRdb to the early 2020s). For the study in its entirety: TCR sequencing was performed for 230 to 250 trial participants, of whom about 200 were given two doses of AZD1222 and 26 were given two doses of MenACWY control vaccine. Trial participants were enrolled by age into 18-55, 56-69 and 70-plus year subgroups, with around 150, 28 and 57 TCR-sequenced participants respectively. General findings and caveats noted by the study authors: Nearly half of unique spike-specific TCRs reportedly recognized epitopes outside regions mutated in the B.1.351 and B.1.1.7 variants. Conclusions about previously exposed vaccinees were limited because only a handful of AZD1222 recipients were SARS-CoV-2 seropositive at baseline. Participants were mostly white British and included more females than males, and it was suggested by the authors that clonal diversity may have been underestimated. Spike-specific TCR breadth and depth rose significantly after two AZD1222 doses compared with day 0 and with MenACWY recipients. Vaccine-associated CD4 TCRs spanned the whole spike protein, with dominant responses in regions 160-218 and 743-854. In the small 56-69-year group, the increase in depth fell short of significance, most likely because of low power. No day 14 peak-response samples were available, so repertoires were characterized only after the peak T cell response.

The sample's time point label, in plain terms: baseline before first vaccination. The treatment or condition label, as the study defines it: meningococcal conjugate vaccine given as trial control. Vaccinee samples were obtained from the UK trials COV001 and COV002, which included a single-blind randomized controlled phase 2/3 trial of AZD1222 (ChAdOx1 nCoV-19) in healthy adults. For TCRbeta chain sequencing, PBMC samples from trial participants were taken at day 0 and at day 28 after the second dose. The CDR3 holds 15 amino acids from the cysteine to the phenylalanine. CDR3 DNA only is kept here, 45 bases in frame from base 1. The CDR3 regions of human TCRbeta chains were analyzed by immunosequencing. The paper's data handling went like this. Repertoire TCRs were matched against a reference library of SARS-CoV-2-specific TCRs generated with the MIRA antigen-specificity platform. Breadth was defined as the fraction of unique TCRs that were SARS-CoV-2-associated. Depth was defined as the fraction of total T cells that were SARS-CoV-2-associated. Using the MIRA data, every spike-specific TCR was mapped to the spike region that the TCR reacted to and assigned to either a CD4 or a CD8 class. Log10-transformed breadth and depth values were compared by one-way ANOVA with Sidak's multiple comparisons tests. The source is immuneACCESS, and TCRdb retained only in-frame sequences with V and J called. Part of the clones is not carried over; for the studies checked, unresolved V genes explain less than half of this, and the remainder is unexplained. D and trimming were read from the DNA, whereas the V and J calls and clone size are those reported in that table. This sample is represented by 100,000 to 150,000 clones; 90% of them were singletons. The ten top clones hold 4.4% of the sample.

This receptor was obtained from an adult in good health. The input for sequencing was peripheral blood, taken on day 0 of MenACWY control vaccination. The sequence links TRBV21-1 to TRBJ2-7; the table's D call, TRBD1, was not checked against the DNA. TRBV21-1 is labeled a pseudogene. The CDR3 region has the sequence CASSRIKDRGHEQYF. The DNA sequence follows: TGTGCCAGCAGCAGGATAAAAGATAGGGGCCACGAGCAGTACTTC.